These 20 T cell receptor beta chains came from one sample sequenced in a study of radiation and T cells in renal cell carcinoma. Clones were sequenced by immunoSEQ multiplex PCR, and TCRdb holds only the in-frame ones, with some missing. The table records roughly 82,000 clones, about 89% of them present only once. Sample time point: blood 4 weeks post-SBRT, at nephrectomy. Treatment noted: 15 Gy SBRT to primary tumor, nephrectomy 4 weeks later. The sample consisted of blood, taken from a patient whose treatment included radiotherapy and nephrectomy. The receptors were gathered from a woman aged 65 to 85 with renal cell carcinoma.

This clone has a handful of counts. The chain carries TRBV10-3 and TRBJ1-5; D call uncertain. V was clipped by 1 base and J by 9 bases, with 13 bases between them. The CDR3 has 14 residues. CDR1 is ENHRY, CDR2 SYGVKD, per germline. The CDR3 loop reads CAISEWEAGRPQHF. The CDR3 region has the DNA TGTGCCATCAGTGAGTGGGAGGCAGGCAGGCCCCAGCATTTT.

The chain is built from TRBV28 and TRBJ1-1; maybe TRBD1 (5 bases). The V end was cut by 3 bases, the J end by 6 bases, with 14 bases between. There are 14 residues in the CDR3. In germline, CDR1 is MDHEN, CDR2 SYDVKM. The CDR3 sequence: CASSLPGRDAEAFF. For the CDR3, the DNA is TGTGCCAGCAGTTTGCCAGGGCGGGATGCTGAAGCTTTCTTT.

This chain joins TRBV28 and TRBJ1-6; D call uncertain. CDR3 length: 15 amino acids. CDR1 and CDR2 from the germline V gene are MDHEN and SYDVKM. Trimming took 6 bases from V and 9 from J, leaving 18 bases between them. CDR3 region: CASSPSAAGGSPLHF. CDR3 nucleotides: TGTGCCAGCAGCCCGTCGGCGGCAGGAGGTTCACCCCTCCACTTT. Looking up the rest from reference TRBV28 and TRBJ1-6 gives the full variable domain: DVKVTQSSRYLVKRTGEKVFLECVQDMDHENMFWYRQDPGLGLRLIYFSYDVKMKEKGDIPEGYSVSREKKERFSLILESASTNQTSMYLCASSPSAAGGSPLHFGNGTRLTVT.

This chain uses TRBV27 with TRBJ1-6; 7 bases align to TRBD1. In germline, CDR1 is MNHEY, CDR2 SMNVEV (reference sequence). CDR3 size: 14 residues. Unmatched junction bases numbered 8, after V lost 5 bases and J lost 10 bases. The CDR3: CASSPSTGASPLHF. CDR3 in DNA: TGTGCCAGCAGTCCGTCTACAGGGGCCTCACCCCTCCACTTT.

The chain is built from TRBV15 and TRBJ1-5, with D perhaps matching TRBD1 (5 bases). V was cut by 8 bases and J by 6 bases, with 17 bases left in between. Germline V gene sequence: CDR1 LNHNV, CDR2 YYDKDF (reference sequence). The CDR3 sequence is 14 residues long. The CDR3 spells CATQPSGRLQPQHF. CDR3 DNA: TGTGCCACCCAACCCTCAGGGAGGCTTCAGCCCCAGCATTTT. The whole variable domain, remainder taken from reference TRBV15 and TRBJ1-5, is DAMVIQNPRYQVTQFGKPVTLSCSQTLNHNVMYWYQQKSSQAPKLLFHYYDKDFNNEADTPDNFQSRRPNTSFCFLDIRSPGLGDTAMYLCATQPSGRLQPQHFGDGTRLSIL.

The chain is built from TRBV21-1 and TRBJ1-5; the table names TRBD1, a call not compared with the DNA. TRBV21-1 is reported as a pseudogene. The CDR3 extends over 17 amino acids. The CDR3 nucleotides are TGTGCCAGCAGCAAAGTGATTGGACAGGGCGGCAATCAGCCCCAGCATTTT. Residues: CASSKVIGQGGNQPQHF.

The rearrangement uses TRBV7-6 and TRBJ1-2; TRBD1 aligns across 9 bases. The length of the CDR3 is 13 residues. Germline assignment: CDR1 SGHVS and CDR2 FNYEAQ. V gave up 5 bases and J gave up 4 bases; unmatched junction bases: 2. This CDR3 reads CASSVGQGYGYTF. CDR3 bases: TGTGCCAGCAGCGTGGGACAGGGCTATGGCTACACCTTC.

The V call is TRBV9, the J call TRBJ2-7; 9 bases align to TRBD1. V dropped 2 bases and J dropped 7; count of bases not matched to a gene: 7. The germline V gene encodes CDR1 SGDLS and CDR2 YYNGEE. CDR3 size: 14 residues. The CDR3 DNA reads TGTGCCAGCAGCGTCGGGACAGGGCGCTTAGAGCAGTACTTC. This gives the protein CASSVGTGRLEQYF.

This clone appeared a single time. The V and J genes are TRBV30 and TRBJ1-2; D gene ambiguous. CDR1 is GTSNPN and CDR2 is SVGIG in the germline V gene (reference sequence). CDR3 length: 18 amino acids. Trimming stripped 0 bases from V and 3 bases from J, with 23 bases between. This CDR3 is CAWSVLPQTGYLDYGYTF. CDR3 nucleotides: TGTGCCTGGAGTGTACTTCCCCAGACGGGTTACTTAGACTATGGCTACACCTTC.

The V gene is TRBV5-1, the J gene TRBJ2-7; the match to TRBD1 covers 7 bases. Germline V gene data show CDR1 as SGHRS and CDR2 as YFSETQ. The CDR3 sequence is 15 residues long. V dropped 0 bases and J dropped 0; count of bases not matched to a gene: 3. This CDR3 reads CASSLGGQASYEQYF. The CDR3 nucleotides are TGCGCCAGCAGCTTGGGAGGACAGGCCTCCTACGAGCAGTACTTC. Complete variable domain (other parts from reference TRBV5-1 and TRBJ2-7): KAGVTQTPRYLIKTRGQQVTLSCSPISGHRSVSWYQQTPGQGLQFLFEYFSETQRNKGNFPGRFSGRQFSNSRSEMNVSTLELGDSALYLCASSLGGQASYEQYFGPGTRLTVT.

This rearrangement joins TRBV30 to TRBJ2-7; D is ambiguous. CDR1 and CDR2 (germline): GTSNPN, SVGIG (reference sequence). The CDR3 covers 13 residues. The V end was cut by 2 bases, the J end by 2 bases, with 10 bases between. The CDR3 nucleotides read TGTGCCTGGAGTATCAGAATGACCTACGAGCAGTACTTC. Protein product: CAWSIRMTYEQYF.

The chain links TRBV5-1 to TRBJ2-5; D is possibly TRBD1 or TRBD2 (5 bases each). Germline V gene lookup returns CDR1 SGHRS and CDR2 YFSETQ. V lost 5 bases and J lost 1, with 12 bases in between. The CDR3 covers 14 residues. DNA for the CDR3: TGCGCCAGCAGATTCCGGGACGCCCAAGAGACCCAGTACTTC. Translated, it gives CASRFRDAQETQYF.

The rearrangement uses TRBV14 and TRBJ1-2; possible D gene TRBD1, 5 bases. V was shortened by 2 bases and J by 4 bases, with 8 bases between the two germline ends. Germline V gene lookup returns CDR1 SGHDN and CDR2 FVKESK. The CDR3 has 13 residues. DNA for the CDR3: TGTGCCAGCAGCCAATTCACAGGCTATGGCTACACCTTC. Residues: CASSQFTGYGYTF.

This chain connects TRBV5-1 to TRBJ2-2; perhaps TRBD2 as D (6 bases). CDR1 and CDR2 from the germline V gene are SGHRS and YFSETQ. The V end lost 0 bases, the J end lost 4 bases, and 7 bases lay between the germline ends. This CDR3 spans 14 amino acids. CDR3 in amino acids: CASSLDGGTGELFF. The CDR3 nucleotides read TGCGCCAGCAGCTTGGACGGGGGCACCGGGGAGCTGTTTTTT.

The rearrangement joins TRBV25-1 to TRBJ1-1; a possible D gene is TRBD1 (5 bases). Germline-derived CDR1 and CDR2 are MGHDK and SYGVNS. V dropped 8 bases and J dropped 4 bases, with 17 bases sitting between them. This CDR3 region has 14 residues. The CDR3 DNA reads as TGTGCCAGCGGTAGTTCAGGGATAGGCACTGAAGCTTTCTTT. It codes for CASGSSGIGTEAFF. Together with reference TRBV25-1 and TRBJ1-1, the CDR3 gives the full variable domain: EADIYQTPRYLVIGTGKKITLECSQTMGHDKMYWYQQDPGMELHLIHYSYGVNSTEKGDLSSESTVSRIRTEHFPLTLESARPSHTSQYLCASGSSGIGTEAFFGQGTRLTVV.

The V and J genes are TRBV5-4 and TRBJ2-4; D is uncertain. Germline V gives CDR1 SGHNT, CDR2 YYREEE (reference sequence). Between the trimmed V and J ends, which lost 2 bases and 1 base, there was a span of 7 bases. CDR3 length equals 14 residues. CDR3 in DNA: TGTGCCAGCAGCTTAGAACACGCCAAAAACATTCAGTACTTC. This translates into CASSLEHAKNIQYF.

The chain is built from TRBV5-1 and TRBJ1-3; unclear D gene. The CDR3 extends over 17 amino acids. Germline CDR1 is SGHRS and CDR2 is YFSETQ. V dropped 5 bases and J dropped 0 bases, with 18 bases sitting between them. This chain's CDR3 is CASRVGFDISSGNTIYF. CDR3 DNA sequence: TGCGCCAGCAGAGTTGGGTTTGACATAAGCTCTGGAAACACCATATATTTT.

The V call is TRBV28, the J call TRBJ1-2, with TRBD1 matching 10 bases. Germline V lookup: CDR1 MDHEN, CDR2 SYDVKM. Germline trimming cut 7 bases from V and 2 bases from J; bases unmatched to any gene: 7. The CDR3 is made up of 15 amino acids. Written as DNA, the CDR3 is TGTGCCAGCACCCCGGGACAGGGGACGAACTATGGCTACACCTTC. It codes for CASTPGQGTNYGYTF.

The chain employs TRBV7-9 and TRBJ1-1; no clear D. The V gene's germline CDR1 is SEHNR and CDR2 FQNEAQ (reference sequence). The germline V and J ends were trimmed by 11 bases and 3 bases, with 16 bases remaining between them. The CDR3 contains 13 residues. In DNA, the CDR3 is TGTGCCGGGTCCCCCGTTGGGGACACTGAAGCTTTCTTT. Translating it yields CAGSPVGDTEAFF.

V gene TRBV11-1 combines with J gene TRBJ2-3, with D possibly being TRBD2 (7 bases). Germline CDR1 reads SGHAT; CDR2 reads FQDESV (reference sequence). The V end was cut by 3 bases, the J end by 4 bases, with 17 bases between. This CDR3 region has 16 residues. The CDR3 coding sequence is TGTGCCAGCAGCTTTGGGGGGGGCCAGGGTTCAGATACGCAGTATTTT. This codes for CASSFGGGQGSDTQYF.